These 19 T cell receptor beta chains came from one sample sequenced in a study of spatial heterogeneity in lung cancer. The time point here: sample taken at primary tumor resection. Tumor, nontumor lung or frozen PBMC supplied whole RNA, sequenced without sorting. TCRdb reprocessed the 5' RACE reads with MiXCR, giving one entry per CDR3 protein. The sample has approximately 2,500 distinct CDR3 sequences, 4.4% seen once. The sample was normal lung tissue next to the tumor, taken at surgery. These receptor sequences come from a female donor with early-stage non-small cell lung cancer.

In its sample, this clonotype was seen a few times. V usage is TRBV20-1 and J usage is TRBJ2-3; perhaps TRBD1 as D (6 bases). V was cut by 7 bases and J by 10 bases, with 24 bases left in between. Per germline, CDR1 DFQATT and CDR2 SNEGSKA (reference sequence). The CDR3 runs 14 residues. The CDR3 DNA follows: TGCAGTGTCTCGACAGGTTGGGTCGATTCGTCGCAGTATTTT. It specifies CSVSTGWVDSSQYF.

This clonotype is labeled as medium-sized. This chain uses TRBV7-3 with TRBJ1-6; 7 nucleotides agree with TRBD1. The germline V gene has CDR1 SGHTA and CDR2 FQGTGA. Losses at the gene ends were 2 bases for V and 11 bases for J; bases not matched to a gene: 6. The CDR3 is 14 residues long. The CDR3 reads CASSLGQVWAPLHF. The DNA for the CDR3 is TGTGCCAGCAGCTTAGGACAGGTGTGGGCACCCCTCCACTTT.

This chain connects TRBV11-2 to TRBJ2-5; D call uncertain. Trimming stripped 3 bases from V and 5 bases from J, with 13 bases between. Germline values: CDR1 SGHAT, CDR2 FQNNGV. This CDR3 region has 14 residues. This chain's CDR3 is CASSFDGVRETQYF. CDR3 coding DNA: TGTGCCAGCAGCTTTGATGGTGTTCGCGAGACCCAGTACTTC.

By share of the sample, this clonotype is medium-sized. The rearrangement links TRBV10-3 to TRBJ2-1, with 7 positions matching TRBD1. The CDR3 totals 15 residues. The trim removed 5 bases at V and 6 bases at J, leaving 10 bases unmatched. The germline gives CDR1 ENHRY, CDR2 SYGVKD. The DNA for the CDR3 is TGTGCCATCAGTTCGGGACAGCAACGAGGCAATGAGCAGTTCTTC. Its translation is CAISSGQQRGNEQFF.

By share of the sample, this clonotype is medium-sized (0.01 to 0.1%). The rearrangement uses TRBV11-2 and TRBJ2-3; the D is unclear. V shed 1 base and J shed 1 base, with 9 bases lying between them. This CDR3 has 15 residues. The V gene's germline CDR1 is SGHAT and CDR2 FQNNGV. In nucleotides, the CDR3 is TGTGCCAGCAGCTTAGGTCTAGGAGGCACAGATACGCAGTATTTT. Translating gives CASSLGLGGTDTQYF.

By sample fraction, this clonotype is medium-sized. V usage is TRBV11-2 and J usage is TRBJ2-1; D not resolved. This CDR3 has 16 residues. Per the germline V gene, CDR1 is SGHAT and CDR2 is FQNNGV. Trimming stripped 1 base from V and 3 bases from J, with 13 bases between. For the CDR3, the DNA is TGTGCCAGCAGCTTAGCGGGTGGTGATGTCTACAATGAGCAGTTCTTC. It is translated as CASSLAGGDVYNEQFF.

This clonotype was recorded at least ten times. The rearrangement joins TRBV5-1 to TRBJ1-6; 7 positions match TRBD1. The CDR3 spans 15 residues. V shed 4 bases and J 5 bases; nucleotides not matched to a gene: 6. The germline CDR1 and CDR2 sequences are SGHRS and YFSETQ. CDR3 in DNA: TGCGCCAGCAGCCCGGGGACAGAAAATAATTCACCCCTCCACTTT. It specifies CASSPGTENNSPLHF.

In its sample, this clonotype is medium-sized. The chain has TRBV27 and TRBJ1-2; no firm D call. The CDR3 length is 15 residues. V was cut by 7 bases and J by 4 bases, with 19 bases left in between. Germline V gene sequence: CDR1 MNHEY, CDR2 SMNVEV (reference sequence). The CDR3 coding sequence is TGTGCCAGCACCCCGGGAGCTGGCTATCGCTATGGCTACACCTTC. It is translated as CASTPGAGYRYGYTF.

The CDR3 reads CASSPGRGQQPQHF. The CDR3 nucleotides read TGTGCCAGCAGCCCTGGCCGGGGTCAGCAGCCCCAGCATTTT. The chain is built from TRBV4-2 and TRBJ1-5; D call uncertain. Trimming removed 4 bases at V and 7 bases at J, with 14 bases between. This CDR3 is 14 amino acids long. CDR1 LGHNA and CDR2 YNFKEQ come from the germline V gene.

This clonotype is classed as medium-sized. This sequence joins TRBV28 and TRBJ2-7, with 12 nucleotides matching TRBD2. The trim removed 1 base at V and 7 bases at J, leaving 5 bases unmatched. Germline V CDR1 and CDR2: MDHEN, SYDVKM. CDR3 size: 15 residues. This CDR3 reads CASSLSTSGSREQYF. DNA of the CDR3: TGTGCCAGCAGTTTATCGACTAGCGGGAGTCGGGAGCAGTACTTC.

The chain links TRBV2 to TRBJ2-5; D not resolved. Per germline, CDR1 SNHLY and CDR2 FYNNEI. V was clipped by 10 bases and J by 5 bases, with 17 bases between them. The CDR3 consists of 13 residues. Here the CDR3 DNA reads TGTGCCACCAGAGACCTCGCAGACGAGACCCAGTACTTC. The encoded protein is CATRDLADETQYF. The entire variable domain, with the rest obtained from reference TRBV2 and TRBJ2-5, is as follows: EPEVTQTPSHQVTQMGQEVILRCVPISNHLYFYWYRQILGQKVEFLVSFYNNEISEKSEIFDDQFSVERPDGSNFTLKIRSTKLEDSAMYFCATRDLADETQYFGPGTRLLVL.

This clonotype rates as medium-sized (0.01 to 0.1%). V gene TRBV5-1 combines with J gene TRBJ2-7, with D maybe TRBD1 (6 bases). Germline V gene sequence: CDR1 SGHRS, CDR2 YFSETQ. This CDR3 is built from 18 residues. The V end lost 3 bases, the J end lost 2 bases, and 24 bases lay between the germline ends. This chain's CDR3 is CASSYTGIGLGAAYEQYF. CDR3 DNA: TGCGCCAGCAGCTATACAGGGATCGGGTTGGGGGCCGCCTACGAGCAGTACTTC.

This clonotype is termed medium-sized. The V gene is TRBV6-5, the J gene TRBJ2-7; a weak D match, TRBD2 (5 bases). The CDR3 length is 15 residues. The germline CDR1 and CDR2 sequences are MNHEY and SVGAGI. V was shortened by 5 bases and J by 2 bases, with 16 bases between the two germline ends. The CDR3: CASSRHLGAAYEQYV. CDR3 nucleotides: TGTGCCAGCAGTCGACACCTGGGAGCAGCCTACGAGCAGTACGTC.

This clonotype was seen at least ten times. The chain has TRBV5-1 and TRBJ2-7; no clear D. The CDR3 spans 14 residues. The germline V gene has CDR1 SGHRS and CDR2 YFSETQ. V was clipped by 0 bases and J by 2 bases, with 9 bases between them. The CDR3 DNA reads as TGCGCCAGCAGCTTGGGGCCCCCCGCCTACGAGCAGTACGTC. Translating gives CASSLGPPAYEQYV.

This clonotype ranks as medium-sized (0.01 to 0.1%). The rearrangement uses TRBV28 and TRBJ2-3, with TRBD2 matching 12 bases. The CDR3 contains 18 residues. The V gene's germline CDR1 is MDHEN and CDR2 SYDVKM. V trimming: 3 bases; J trimming: 6 bases; junction bases outside the gene matches: 13. The CDR3 bases are TGTGCCAGCAGTTTTCTAGCGGGAGGGCCCATTAGAGACGATACGCAGTATTTT. Its translation: CASSFLAGGPIRDDTQYF.

The chain has TRBV11-3 and TRBJ2-1, with D perhaps TRBD1 (5 bases). CDR3 length: 13 amino acids. The germline gives CDR1 SGHNT, CDR2 YENEEA. V was trimmed by 2 bases and J by 5 bases, leaving 7 bases between them. The CDR3 protein is CASSLPGNNEQFF. The DNA for the CDR3 is TGTGCCAGCAGCTTACCAGGGAACAATGAGCAGTTCTTC.

In this sample, this clonotype turned up many times. V usage is TRBV7-2 and J usage is TRBJ1-5, with D hard to call. The CDR3 has 13 amino acids. Between the trimmed V and J ends, which lost 3 bases and 7 bases, there was a span of 10 bases. CDR1 and CDR2 from the germline V gene are SGHTA and FQGNSA. The CDR3 DNA follows: TGTGCCAGCAGCTTTAGTGGCGGGCAGCCCCAGCATTTT. Residues: CASSFSGGQPQHF.

By share of the sample, this clonotype is medium-sized. The chain has TRBV7-9 and TRBJ1-2; a weak D match, TRBD1 (5 bases). Germline CDR1 and CDR2: SEHNR and FQNEAQ (reference sequence). This CDR3 comprises 15 residues. Trimming took off 4 bases at V and 4 bases at J, with 16 bases between the two ends. Here the CDR3 reads CASSSSGGTGYGYTF. Here the CDR3 DNA reads TGTGCCAGCAGCTCATCCGGGGGAACGGGCTATGGCTACACCTTC.

This clonotype has ten or more counts. This chain connects TRBV20-1 to TRBJ2-3, with TRBD1 matching 8 bases. The V and J ends lost 6 bases and 2 bases, in that order; junction bases with no gene match: 7. The CDR3 has 14 residues. CDR1 and CDR2 from the germline V gene are DFQATT and SNEGSKA (reference sequence). The CDR3 loop is CSAKRTGPTDTQYF. In DNA, the CDR3 is TGCAGTGCAAAGAGGACAGGGCCCACAGATACGCAGTATTTT.